This record concerns one T cell receptor beta chain sequence. Per the germline V gene, CDR1 is MGHRA and CDR2 is YSYEKL. This CDR3 spans 17 amino acids. Unmatched junction bases numbered 11, after V lost 1 base and J lost 3 bases. The data were obtained in a study of T cell changes during pregnancy in multiple sclerosis. Repertoires were generated with immunoSEQ multiplex PCR, while TCRdb's copy carries only in-frame clones and drops some. The data contain about 45,000 clones, less than 95% of them singletons. The sequence derives from a female donor with multiple sclerosis, enrolled in a pregnancy study. The gene calls are TRBV4-1 and TRBJ2-7; TRBD2 matches at 8 bases. Sample: CD4+ T cells from peripheral blood mononuclear cells, taken in the third trimester of pregnancy. In DNA form, the CDR3 reads TGCGCCAGCAGCCAAGGAGGGGTAGCGGGACGAAACTACGAGCAGTACTTC. It translates to CASSQGGVAGRNYEQYF.